This T cell receptor (beta chain) originates from a study of HIV-infected patients and healthy controls. Study-wide results and caveats: In healthy controls, MAIT alpha CDR3s were common; in HIV+ repertoires, severely depleted.

The repertoire came from unfractionated whole blood and reflected all unsorted peripheral T cells. cDNA was made from approximately 0.55 ug RNA using alpha and beta constant primers. Alpha and beta chain libraries were made separately by chain-specific third strand synthesis with multiplexing indices. A 5' RACE adapter with a random hexamer and the SP2 primer site was joined to cDNA. Two random hexamers, added before amplification and joined, formed each molecule's 12-nucleotide barcode. A roughly 25-cycle PCR with P5s and P7 primers followed a short adapter-adding first PCR. Each CDR3 protein is one row after TCRdb ran MiXCR on the 5' RACE reads. The repertoire holds about 6,000 distinct CDR3 sequences, with roughly 10% as singletons. In this sample, this clonotype turned up a few times. The target antigen is unknown. Specimen: blood, collected before antiretroviral therapy. This clonotype originated in an adult with HIV infection.

The CDR3 region is CSATVPGLAGALTDTQYF. CDR3 sequence (DNA): TGCAGTGCTACCGTCCCGGGACTAGCGGGGGCTCTCACAGATACGCAGTATTTT. The genes are TRBV20-1 and TRBJ2-3; 14 bases line up with TRBD2. From germline, CDR1 is DFQATT and CDR2 SNEGSKA (reference sequence). This CDR3 comprises 18 residues. Trimming at V came to 4 bases and at J to 2 bases, leaving 11 bases not matched to a gene.